This TCR beta chain was identified in a study of T cell responses to AZD1222 COVID-19 vaccine. Overall study results and limits: Seropositive AZD1222 recipients at baseline numbered only six or seven. Among the donors, most were white British and more were female, and clonal diversity was possibly underestimated.

This clone was detected only once. The antigen is unknown. Profiled with immunoSEQ multiplex PCR; TCRdb holds only in-frame clones, not every one. The sample yields some 120,000 clones, about 90% seen once. J was trimmed by 6 bases and V by 3 bases; bases with no gene match: 12. The germline gives CDR1 SNHLY, CDR2 FYNNEI. The CDR3 has 16 residues. The rearrangement links TRBV2 to TRBJ2-3; 7 bases fit TRBD2. The material was peripheral blood, obtained on day 0 of AZD1222 vaccination. This receptor was obtained from an adult in good health. The CDR3 DNA sequence: TGTGCCAGCAGTGATTGGGGCTCTAGCGGCATGGATACGCAGTATTTT. Its translation is CASSDWGSSGMDTQYF.